The 11 T cell receptor beta chains presented below share a single source sample, sequenced in a study of human T cells and chemical hapten exposure. The time point is: patch test 3, about 24 weeks after DPC sensitization. Treatment given: therapeutic diphenylcyclopropenone sensitization with weekly scalp DPC. TCRdb processed the RACE reads anew with MiXCR; each CDR3 protein has one entry. Of under 200,000 distinct CDR3 sequences in the sample, about 30% were seen once. The sequencing here drew on whole blood, taken in connection with sensitization to the hapten diphenylcyclopropenone (DPC). The receptors shown here come from a woman aged 18-29 years with alopecia areata. Some clones in this sample may be carry-over from other donors' samples.

CDR3 sequence reads: CSAREVSRDTEAFF. As DNA, the CDR3 is TGCAGTGCTAGAGAGGTGTCCCGGGACACTGAAGCTTTCTTT. The chain uses TRBV20-1 and TRBJ1-1; D gene unclear. The V and J ends lost 0 bases and 3 bases respectively, with 11 bases between them. This CDR3 spans 14 amino acids. Germline CDR1 and CDR2: DFQATT and SNEGSKA (reference sequence).

V usage is TRBV2 and J usage is TRBJ2-3, with D possibly being TRBD2 (6 bases). Germline CDR1 SNHLY, CDR2 FYNNEI. The CDR3 spans 14 residues. Trimming cost V 5 bases and J 2 bases, with 11 bases left between them. This CDR3 is CASSPGTYTDTQYF. The DNA for the CDR3 is TGTGCCAGCAGTCCCGGGACTTACACAGATACGCAGTATTTT.

This rearrangement joins TRBV9 to TRBJ1-2; D is perhaps TRBD1 (6 bases). The germline V and J ends were trimmed by 3 bases and 6 bases, with 21 bases remaining between them. Germline V lookup: CDR1 SGDLS, CDR2 YYNGEE. The CDR3 is made up of 16 amino acids. The DNA of the CDR3 is TGTGCCAGCAGCGGAAAACCAATCAGGGGATCTCATGGCTACACCTTC. It encodes CASSGKPIRGSHGYTF. Filled out from reference TRBV9 and TRBJ1-2, the complete variable domain reads DSGVTQTPKHLITATGQRVTLRCSPRSGDLSVYWYQQSLDQGLQFLIQYYNGEERAKGNILERFSAQQFPDLHSELNLSSLELGDSALYFCASSGKPIRGSHGYTFGSGTRLTVV.

This clonotype occurred many times. CDR3 residues: CAISESETQYF. DNA for the CDR3: TGTGCCATCAGTGAGTCGGAGACCCAGTACTTC. This chain connects TRBV10-3 to TRBJ2-5; D is ambiguous. There are 11 residues in the CDR3. Trimming took 0 bases from V and 5 from J, leaving 1 base between them. Per germline, CDR1 ENHRY and CDR2 SYGVKD.

This clonotype came up a few times. The chain has TRBV5-5 and TRBJ1-5, with a weak D call TRBD1 (5 bases). V shed 4 bases and J shed 9 bases, with 14 bases lying between them. Germline V CDR1 and CDR2: SGHKS, YYEKEE (reference sequence). The CDR3 is made up of 13 amino acids. The CDR3 region is CASSRQGGGPQHF. CDR3 coding DNA: TGTGCCAGCAGCCGGCAGGGCGGGGGGCCCCAGCATTTT.

The table lists this clonotype with a few counts. V is TRBV7-3 and J is TRBJ2-7; D remains ambiguous. CDR3 length: 14 residues. V shed 6 bases and J shed 7 bases, with 19 bases lying between them. Germline CDR1 is SGHTA and CDR2 is FQGTGA. The CDR3 nucleotides read TGTGCCAGCAGTCCTTCCGGTACTTGGGGTGAGCAGTACTTC. It is translated as CASSPSGTWGEQYF.

The CDR3 DNA reads as TGCAGCGTTCAGGGGGGGCTGGACGAGCAGTACTTC. Its protein is CSVQGGLDEQYF. J is TRBJ2-7 and V is TRBV29-1; D possibly matches TRBD1 or TRBD2 (7 bases each). This CDR3 comprises 12 residues. The germline V and J ends were trimmed by 5 bases and 5 bases, with 13 bases remaining between them. The V gene's germline CDR1 is SQVTM and CDR2 ANQGSEA.

This clonotype was observed a handful of times. This chain joins TRBV4-2 and TRBJ2-6; TRBD2 might be the D (5 bases). The CDR3 sequence is 16 residues long. Trimming shortened V by 0 bases and J by 2 bases, and 8 bases separated the two germline ends. The V gene's germline CDR1 is LGHNA and CDR2 YNFKEQ. The CDR3 protein is CASSQDVGAGANVLTF. CDR3 DNA sequence: TGTGCCAGCAGCCAAGATGTGGGAGCTGGGGCCAACGTCCTGACTTTC.

Concerning this clonotype: This may be a read error, as it is one base from a much larger clone. This chain joins TRBV6-2 or TRBV6-3 and TRBJ2-1; D is undetermined. Germline V lookup: CDR1 MNHEY, CDR2 SVGEGT. V gave up 6 bases and J gave up 9 bases, with 12 bases separating them. The CDR3 spans 12 residues. The CDR3 nucleotides read TGTGCCAGCAGCCTCTTGGGTGCTGAGCAGTTCTTC. This gives the protein CASSLLGAEQFF.

This chain links TRBV7-2 with TRBJ1-2; no clear D. In germline, CDR1 is SGHTA, CDR2 FQGNSA. The CDR3 is 10 residues long. Trimming left V 3 bases short and J 8 bases short, with 4 bases between. The CDR3 is CASSLAGYTF. CDR3 DNA: TGTGCCAGCAGCTTGGCGGGCTACACCTTC.

The chain recombines TRBV9 with TRBJ2-1, with a weak D call TRBD2 (6 bases). V was trimmed by 1 base and J by 2 bases, leaving 10 bases between them. CDR1 and CDR2 from the germline V gene are SGDLS and YYNGEE. The CDR3 is 15 amino acids. The CDR3 DNA sequence: TGTGCCAGCAGCGTACGGGGGTCTACCTACAATGAGCAGTTCTTC. Protein: CASSVRGSTYNEQFF.